In this sample, the clone carrying this TCR beta chain turned up once. Its antigen is unknown. The data were taken from a study of STAT5B mutations in CD4+ large granular lymphocyte leukemia. Overall study results and limits: No patients shared main leukemic clonotypes, though about 26% appeared at low frequency elsewhere. TRBV06-family usage was enriched in top patient clones (8/27) versus controls (2/35). Without putative leukemic clones, patient CD4-sorted repertoires remained more clonal than healthy CD4+ repertoires.

Original methodology: The detection floor for productive clonotype frequency was 2.59 x 10-5. The table came from immunoSEQ multiplex PCR; TCRdb's copy has only in-frame clones and leaves some out. D and trimming were read from the DNA, whereas the V and J calls and clone size are those reported in that table. The sample contains about 30,000 clones, roughly 77% of which appear only once. Deletions cut 2 bases from V and 0 bases from J, with 8 bases between. The CDR3 is made up of 15 amino acids. Looked up from germline, CDR1 is MNHNS and CDR2 is SASEGT. Sequences were obtained from CD4+ T cells from blood buffy coats. This sequence was found in a human donor in good health. The genes are TRBV6-1 and TRBJ2-4; D unresolved. CDR3 loop: CASSERSLAKNIQYF. Here the CDR3 DNA reads TGTGCCAGCAGTGAAAGATCTCTAGCCAAAAACATTCAGTACTTC.